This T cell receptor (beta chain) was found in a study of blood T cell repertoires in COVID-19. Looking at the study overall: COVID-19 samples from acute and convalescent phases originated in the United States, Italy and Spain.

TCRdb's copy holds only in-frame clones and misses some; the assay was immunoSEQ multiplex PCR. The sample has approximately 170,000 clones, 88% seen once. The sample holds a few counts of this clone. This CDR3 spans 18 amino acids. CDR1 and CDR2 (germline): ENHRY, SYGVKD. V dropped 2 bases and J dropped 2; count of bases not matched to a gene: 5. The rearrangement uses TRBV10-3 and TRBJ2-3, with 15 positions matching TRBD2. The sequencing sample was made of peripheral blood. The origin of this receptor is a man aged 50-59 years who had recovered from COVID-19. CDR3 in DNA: TGTGCCATCAGTGAGATAGGACTAGCGGGAGGGATCACAGATACGCAGTATTTT. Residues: CAISEIGLAGGITDTQYF.